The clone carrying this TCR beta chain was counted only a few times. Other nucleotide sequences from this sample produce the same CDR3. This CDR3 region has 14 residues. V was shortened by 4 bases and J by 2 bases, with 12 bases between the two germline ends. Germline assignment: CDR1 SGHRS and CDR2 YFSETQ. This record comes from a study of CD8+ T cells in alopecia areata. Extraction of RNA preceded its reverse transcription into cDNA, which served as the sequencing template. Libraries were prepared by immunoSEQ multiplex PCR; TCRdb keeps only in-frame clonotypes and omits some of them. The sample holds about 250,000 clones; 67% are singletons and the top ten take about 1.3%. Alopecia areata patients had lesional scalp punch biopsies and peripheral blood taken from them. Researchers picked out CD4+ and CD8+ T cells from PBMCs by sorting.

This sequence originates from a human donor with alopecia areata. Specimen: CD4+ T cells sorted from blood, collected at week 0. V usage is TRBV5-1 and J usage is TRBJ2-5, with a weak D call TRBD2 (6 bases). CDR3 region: CASSPGTGQETQYF. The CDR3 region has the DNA TGCGCCAGCAGCCCTGGGACTGGACAAGAGACCCAGTACTTC.